The rows below give T cell receptor beta chains drawn from one sample of a study of blood T cells in healthy people across ages. MiXCR, run by TCRdb on the 5' RACE reads, gives a single entry per CDR3 protein. Among over 700,000 distinct CDR3 sequences listed, roughly 25% were seen once. This same sample was also part of a study on T cells of mothers and their children.

Sequenced input: blood. The source of these receptors is a boy aged 10-17 years in good health. Both conserved end residues are part of each CDR3. Each record gives: clone size, D gene, J gene, V gene, CDR3 protein, CDR3 DNA. A D gene is named only where the DNA matches it firmly. Clone size appears in some rows only: once, few, many, or a class for an expanded clone.

clone_size: few; d_call: -; j_call: TRBJ2-5; v_call: TRBV14; cdr3_aa: CASSPPGWRETQYF; cdr3_nt: TGTGCCAGCAGCCCCCCGGGGTGGAGAGAGACCCAGTACTTC
clone_size: few; d_call: -; j_call: TRBJ1-6; v_call: TRBV6-2/TRBV6-3; cdr3_aa: CASRTTPGLGSYNSPLHF; cdr3_nt: TGTGCCAGCAGGACGACTCCTGGACTTGGCTCCTATAATTCACCCCTCCACTTT
clone_size: -; d_call: -; j_call: TRBJ1-4; v_call: TRBV20-1; cdr3_aa: CSANADRNANEKLFF; cdr3_nt: TGCAGTGCTAACGCCGACAGAAATGCTAATGAAAAACTGTTTTTT
clone_size: -; d_call: -; j_call: TRBJ1-1; v_call: TRBV29-1; cdr3_aa: CSITPEAFF; cdr3_nt: TGCAGCATAACCCCTGAAGCTTTCTTT
clone_size: -; d_call: TRBD2; j_call: TRBJ2-7; v_call: TRBV9; cdr3_aa: CASSLDGGAGNEQYF; cdr3_nt: TGTGCCAGCAGCCTAGACGGGGGGGCCGGCAACGAGCAGTACTTC
clone_size: -; d_call: -; j_call: TRBJ2-7; v_call: TRBV6-6; cdr3_aa: CASRGDGSYEQYF; cdr3_nt: TGTGCCAGCAGGGGGGACGGGAGCTACGAGCAGTACTTC
clone_size: few; d_call: -; j_call: TRBJ2-1; v_call: TRBV3-1; cdr3_aa: CASSQVRQWEQFF; cdr3_nt: TGTGCCAGCAGCCAAGTCCGTCAATGGGAGCAGTTCTTC
clone_size: -; d_call: -; j_call: TRBJ2-1; v_call: TRBV7-2; cdr3_aa: CASSFVIEQFF; cdr3_nt: TGTGCCAGCAGCTTCGTCATCGAGCAGTTCTTC
clone_size: few; d_call: -; j_call: TRBJ2-5; v_call: TRBV13; cdr3_aa: CASSWGRGEGETQYF; cdr3_nt: TGTGCCAGCAGCTGGGGGAGGGGGGAAGGAGAGACCCAGTACTTC
clone_size: few; d_call: -; j_call: TRBJ2-7; v_call: TRBV6-6; cdr3_aa: CASVTATARSYEQYF; cdr3_nt: TGTGCCAGCGTCACTGCGACTGCACGATCCTACGAGCAGTACTTC
clone_size: -; d_call: -; j_call: TRBJ2-1; v_call: TRBV29-1; cdr3_aa: CSVPKGWGDEQFF; cdr3_nt: TGCAGCGTCCCTAAGGGGTGGGGGGATGAGCAGTTCTTC
clone_size: -; d_call: TRBD2; j_call: TRBJ2-7; v_call: TRBV20-1; cdr3_aa: CSASGRFSYEQYF; cdr3_nt: TGCAGCGCTAGCGGGAGGTTCTCCTACGAGCAGTACTTC
clone_size: -; d_call: -; j_call: TRBJ2-5; v_call: TRBV29-1; cdr3_aa: CSVRGRMYQETQYF; cdr3_nt: TGCAGCGTTAGGGGCAGGATGTACCAAGAGACCCAGTACTTC
clone_size: -; d_call: -; j_call: TRBJ1-1; v_call: TRBV2; cdr3_aa: CASSDSPSIGNTEAFF; cdr3_nt: TGTGCCAGCAGTGATTCCCCCTCTATAGGGAACACTGAAGCTTTCTTT
clone_size: many; d_call: TRBD1; j_call: TRBJ2-1; v_call: TRBV4-2; cdr3_aa: CASSQPGQGTEQFF; cdr3_nt: TGTGCCAGCAGCCAGCCGGGACAGGGGACTGAGCAGTTCTTC
clone_size: few; d_call: -; j_call: TRBJ1-1; v_call: TRBV5-1; cdr3_aa: CASSLGGEVTEAFF; cdr3_nt: TGCGCCAGCAGCTTGGGTGGGGAGGTAACTGAAGCTTTCTTT
clone_size: once; d_call: TRBD2; j_call: TRBJ2-1; v_call: TRBV7-2; cdr3_aa: CASTGTTFASEQFF; cdr3_nt: TGTGCCAGCACTGGGACTACCTTCGCAAGTGAGCAGTTCTTC
clone_size: -; d_call: -; j_call: TRBJ2-5; v_call: TRBV10-3; cdr3_aa: CAISEPAKQETQYF; cdr3_nt: TGTGCCATCAGTGAACCGGCTAAGCAAGAGACCCAGTACTTC
clone_size: -; d_call: TRBD1; j_call: TRBJ2-1; v_call: TRBV2; cdr3_aa: CASSQDRDRGNEQFF; cdr3_nt: TGTGCCAGCTCCCAGGATCGGGACAGGGGCAATGAGCAGTTCTTC
clone_size: -; d_call: -; j_call: TRBJ1-6; v_call: TRBV7-9; cdr3_aa: CASSPIGNSPLHF; cdr3_nt: TGTGCCAGCAGCCCCATCGGCAATTCACCCCTCCACTTT
clone_size: few; d_call: -; j_call: TRBJ1-2; v_call: TRBV7-9; cdr3_aa: CASSPGLTNYGYTF; cdr3_nt: TGTGCCAGCAGCCCGGGACTCACAAACTATGGCTACACCTTC
clone_size: few; d_call: -; j_call: TRBJ2-4; v_call: TRBV7-6; cdr3_aa: CASSLESKNIQYF; cdr3_nt: TGTGCCAGCAGCTTAGAGTCCAAAAACATTCAGTACTTC
clone_size: -; d_call: TRBD1; j_call: TRBJ2-1; v_call: TRBV3-1; cdr3_aa: CASSQDDGQGEFF; cdr3_nt: TGTGCCAGCAGCCAAGATGACGGACAGGGAGAGTTCTTC
clone_size: few; d_call: TRBD1; j_call: TRBJ1-1; v_call: TRBV25-1; cdr3_aa: CASGGQGRTEAFF; cdr3_nt: TGTGCCAGCGGGGGACAGGGGAGGACTGAAGCTTTCTTT
clone_size: few; d_call: -; j_call: TRBJ2-2; v_call: TRBV7-2; cdr3_aa: CASGGHTGELFF; cdr3_nt: TGTGCCAGCGGGGGACACACCGGGGAGCTGTTTTTT
clone_size: -; d_call: TRBD1; j_call: TRBJ1-6; v_call: TRBV28; cdr3_aa: CASSLRTGGRSPLHF; cdr3_nt: TGTGCCAGCAGCCTAAGGACAGGGGGCCGCTCGCCCCTCCACTTT
clone_size: few; d_call: TRBD1; j_call: TRBJ2-5; v_call: TRBV29-1; cdr3_aa: CSVEAPDRVPQETQYF; cdr3_nt: TGCAGCGTTGAAGCCCCGGACAGGGTCCCACAAGAGACCCAGTACTTC
clone_size: few; d_call: -; j_call: TRBJ2-7; v_call: TRBV12-3/TRBV12-4; cdr3_aa: CASSFLRASDEQYF; cdr3_nt: TGTGCCAGCAGTTTCTTACGGGCCAGTGACGAGCAGTACTTC
clone_size: few; d_call: -; j_call: TRBJ1-4; v_call: TRBV20-1; cdr3_aa: CSASSQTNEKLFF; cdr3_nt: TGCAGTGCTAGTTCCCAGACTAATGAAAAACTGTTTTTT
clone_size: -; d_call: TRBD1; j_call: TRBJ2-5; v_call: TRBV28; cdr3_aa: CASIGSGQGVPETQYF; cdr3_nt: TGTGCCAGCATTGGTTCGGGACAGGGGGTACCCGAGACCCAGTACTTC
clone_size: -; d_call: -; j_call: TRBJ1-2; v_call: TRBV11-2; cdr3_aa: CASSTPWGGNYGYTF; cdr3_nt: TGTGCCAGCAGCACCCCGTGGGGGGGGAACTATGGCTACACCTTC
clone_size: -; d_call: TRBD2; j_call: TRBJ2-7; v_call: TRBV7-8; cdr3_aa: CASSSLLAATSSSYEQYF; cdr3_nt: TGTGCCAGCAGCTCATTACTAGCGGCCACTTCCAGCTCCTACGAGCAGTACTTC
clone_size: few; d_call: TRBD2; j_call: TRBJ2-1; v_call: TRBV7-9; cdr3_aa: CASSFSGDSYNEQFF; cdr3_nt: TGTGCCAGCAGCTTTAGCGGGGACTCCTACAATGAGCAGTTCTTC
clone_size: -; d_call: TRBD2; j_call: TRBJ2-7; v_call: TRBV6-2/TRBV6-3; cdr3_aa: CAGSYPASGFYEQYF; cdr3_nt: TGTGCCGGCAGTTACCCGGCTAGCGGGTTCTACGAGCAGTACTTC
clone_size: few; d_call: TRBD2; j_call: TRBJ2-3; v_call: TRBV5-1; cdr3_aa: CASSPITLAGEGDTQYF; cdr3_nt: TGCGCCAGCAGCCCAATAACACTAGCGGGAGAAGGTGATACGCAGTATTTT
clone_size: -; d_call: -; j_call: TRBJ1-6; v_call: TRBV19; cdr3_aa: CASTELRGPSPLHF; cdr3_nt: TGTGCCAGTACAGAGTTAAGAGGGCCCTCACCCCTCCACTTT
clone_size: few; d_call: TRBD1; j_call: TRBJ2-1; v_call: TRBV29-1; cdr3_aa: CSVEGQKEQFF; cdr3_nt: TGCAGCGTTGAGGGACAGAAAGAGCAGTTCTTC
clone_size: many; d_call: TRBD1; j_call: TRBJ2-7; v_call: TRBV6-2/TRBV6-3; cdr3_aa: CATRTGIDEQYF; cdr3_nt: TGTGCCACGCGGACAGGGATCGACGAGCAGTACTTC
clone_size: few; d_call: -; j_call: TRBJ2-4; v_call: TRBV3-1; cdr3_aa: CASSQMQGNAIRYF; cdr3_nt: TGTGCCAGCAGCCAAATGCAGGGAAATGCCATTCGGTACTTC
clone_size: -; d_call: -; j_call: TRBJ2-3; v_call: TRBV5-1; cdr3_aa: CASSSNRDTQYF; cdr3_nt: TGCGCCAGCAGCTCGAATCGTGATACGCAGTATTTT
clone_size: -; d_call: -; j_call: TRBJ1-2; v_call: TRBV6-2/TRBV6-3; cdr3_aa: CASSSSTNNYTF; cdr3_nt: -
clone_size: few; d_call: TRBD2; j_call: TRBJ2-3; v_call: TRBV10-1; cdr3_aa: CASSPTSASTDTQYF; cdr3_nt: TGCGCCAGCTCTCCCACTAGCGCGAGCACAGATACGCAGTATTTT
clone_size: few; d_call: -; j_call: TRBJ2-7; v_call: TRBV19; cdr3_aa: CASSSNRVGSSYEQYF; cdr3_nt: TGTGCCAGTAGTAGCAACAGGGTCGGGAGCTCCTACGAGCAGTACTTC
clone_size: -; d_call: -; j_call: TRBJ2-5; v_call: TRBV4-1; cdr3_aa: CANSQGGETQYF; cdr3_nt: TGCGCCAACAGCCAAGGGGGAGAGACCCAGTACTTC
clone_size: few; d_call: -; j_call: TRBJ1-3; v_call: TRBV4-1; cdr3_aa: CASSQSPMDTIYF; cdr3_nt: TGCGCCAGCAGCCAGAGCCCTATGGACACCATATATTTT
clone_size: few; d_call: TRBD1; j_call: TRBJ2-1; v_call: TRBV28; cdr3_aa: CASSFGGQGSDEQFF; cdr3_nt: TGTGCCAGCAGTTTTGGAGGACAGGGGAGCGATGAGCAGTTCTTC
clone_size: once; d_call: -; j_call: TRBJ1-5; v_call: TRBV7-9; cdr3_aa: CASSLDGGQPQHF; cdr3_nt: TGTGCCAGCAGCTTAGATGGCGGGCAACCCCAGCATTTT
clone_size: few; d_call: -; j_call: TRBJ1-4; v_call: TRBV5-1; cdr3_aa: CASSLRRDLPGSDGEKLFF; cdr3_nt: TGCGCCAGCAGCTTAAGGCGGGACCTACCGGGAAGCGATGGTGAAAAACTGTTTTTT
clone_size: few; d_call: TRBD2; j_call: TRBJ2-1; v_call: TRBV6-5; cdr3_aa: CASSSSGLGGNEQFF; cdr3_nt: TGTGCCAGCAGTTCATCGGGACTAGGGGGCAATGAGCAGTTCTTC
clone_size: once; d_call: -; j_call: TRBJ1-1; v_call: TRBV7-9; cdr3_aa: CASSLASTNTEAFF; cdr3_nt: TGTGCCAGCAGCTTAGCTTCAACGAACACTGAAGCTTTCTTT
clone_size: -; d_call: -; j_call: TRBJ2-7; v_call: TRBV28; cdr3_aa: CASRPHSEYHEQYF; cdr3_nt: TGTGCCAGCAGGCCACATTCCGAGTACCACGAGCAGTACTTC
clone_size: once; d_call: -; j_call: TRBJ2-5; v_call: TRBV6-1; cdr3_aa: CASSRTVEPFF; cdr3_nt: TGTGCCAGCAGCCGGACAGTTGAGCCTTTCTTC
clone_size: -; d_call: -; j_call: TRBJ1-3; v_call: TRBV3-1; cdr3_aa: CASSQDRRNTIYF; cdr3_nt: TGTGCCAGCAGCCAAGATCGGAGAAACACCATATATTTT
clone_size: few; d_call: TRBD2; j_call: TRBJ2-1; v_call: TRBV7-2; cdr3_aa: CASRVAGGFDEQFF; cdr3_nt: TGTGCCAGCAGGGTAGCGGGGGGTTTCGATGAGCAGTTCTTC
clone_size: -; d_call: -; j_call: TRBJ1-2; v_call: TRBV7-9; cdr3_aa: CASRIQGQRGYTF; cdr3_nt: TGTGCCAGCAGGATACAGGGTCAGAGGGGCTACACCTTC
clone_size: many; d_call: -; j_call: TRBJ2-7; v_call: TRBV4-3; cdr3_aa: CASSQDWAYEQYF; cdr3_nt: TGCGCCAGCAGCCAAGATTGGGCCTACGAGCAGTACTTC
clone_size: few; d_call: -; j_call: TRBJ2-5; v_call: TRBV4-2; cdr3_aa: CASSQGRGRETQYF; cdr3_nt: TGTGCCAGCAGCCAAGGTCGGGGAAGGGAGACCCAGTACTTC
clone_size: -; d_call: -; j_call: TRBJ2-3; v_call: TRBV6-1; cdr3_aa: CASSEVLRTDTQYF; cdr3_nt: TGTGCCAGCAGTGAAGTACTCAGAACAGATACGCAGTATTTT
clone_size: -; d_call: -; j_call: TRBJ2-7; v_call: TRBV5-1; cdr3_aa: CPSHITGQDYEQYF; cdr3_nt: TGCCCCAGCCATATCACCGGGCAAGACTACGAGCAGTACTTC